Presented here are 29 T cell receptor beta chains from one specimen sequenced in a study of blood T cell repertoires in COVID-19. Assay: immunoSEQ multiplex PCR; the TCRdb copy retains only in-frame clones and omits some. The data show around 170,000 clones, 74% seen once. The sequenced sample was peripheral blood. The receptors shown here come from a woman older than 75 with acute or convalescent COVID-19.

The sample holds many counts of this clone. CDR3 amino acids: CASRPNRAGLGEQYF. The CDR3 region has the DNA TGTGCCAGCAGACCAAACAGGGCTGGGTTAGGGGAGCAGTACTTC. The V call is TRBV6-6, the J call TRBJ2-7, with a possible D match to TRBD1 (6 bases). The V and J ends lost 6 bases and 7 bases respectively, with 22 bases between them. Germline V gene sequence: CDR1 MNHNY, CDR2 SVGAGI (reference sequence). The CDR3 is 15 residues long.

This clone was observed a few times. V is TRBV3-1 (or the pseudogene TRBV3-2) and J is TRBJ2-7; D possibly corresponds to TRBD1 (5 bases). The V and J ends lost 1 base and 5 bases respectively, with 6 bases between them. CDR1 LGHDT and CDR2 YNNKEL come from the germline V gene (reference sequence). The CDR3 sequence is 12 residues long. The DNA for the CDR3 is TGTGCCAGCAGCCAAGGACAGCACGAGCAGTACTTC. Encoded protein: CASSQGQHEQYF.

J is TRBJ2-1 and V is TRBV5-1; weak D call: TRBD1 (5 bases). The CDR3 runs 14 residues. Trimming stripped 7 bases from V and 3 bases from J, with 14 bases between. Germline CDR1 reads SGHRS; CDR2 reads YFSETQ. The CDR3 nucleotides read TGCGCCAGCGCCCTGGGGCAGATCTACAATGAGCAGTTCTTC. It specifies CASALGQIYNEQFF.

The V and J genes are TRBV6-5 and TRBJ1-5; D may be TRBD1 (5 bases). Trimming removed 0 bases at V and 0 bases at J, with 9 bases between. The germline CDR1 and CDR2 sequences are MNHEY and SVGAGI. The CDR3 length is 16 residues. The chain's CDR3 is CASSYSVGASNQPQHF. CDR3 sequence (DNA): TGTGCCAGCAGTTACTCGGTAGGGGCTAGCAATCAGCCCCAGCATTTT.

This chain uses TRBV29-1 with TRBJ2-1; 12 positions agree with TRBD2. The CDR3 totals 14 residues. V shed 7 bases and J 3 bases; nucleotides not matched to a gene: 4. Germline values: CDR1 SQVTM, CDR2 ANQGSEA. CDR3 sequence reads: CSAQLAGGYNEQFF. In nucleotides, the CDR3 is TGCAGCGCCCAACTAGCGGGGGGCTACAATGAGCAGTTCTTC.

Here the CDR3 DNA reads TGCGCCAGCAGCTTGGAGGGGGCGGACTACTATGGCTACACCTTC. The encoded protein is CASSLEGADYYGYTF. The V call is TRBV5-1, the J call TRBJ1-2, with TRBD1 matching 7 bases. V was pared by 0 bases and J by 3 bases, with 5 bases of the junction left unmatched. Germline values: CDR1 SGHRS, CDR2 YFSETQ. CDR3 length: 15 amino acids. The full variable domain, in which reference TRBV5-1 and TRBJ1-2 provide the parts outside the CDR3, is KAGVTQTPRYLIKTRGQQVTLSCSPISGHRSVSWYQQTPGQGLQFLFEYFSETQRNKGNFPGRFSGRQFSNSRSEMNVSTLELGDSALYLCASSLEGADYYGYTFGSGTRLTVV.

CDR3 nucleotides: TGTGCCAGCAGCTCAACGACAGGGCCCTCTGAAGCTTTCTTT. Its translation: CASSSTTGPSEAFF. The chain combines TRBV5-8 with TRBJ1-1; 7 bases align to TRBD1. With V trimmed by 3 bases and J by 6 bases, 8 bases remained unmatched. CDR3 length: 14 residues. Germline assignment: CDR1 SGHTS and CDR2 YDEGEE.

V and J are TRBV24-1 and TRBJ1-2; TRBD1 might be the D (5 bases). CDR1 and CDR2 from the germline V gene are KGHDR and SFDVKD. The CDR3 length is 14 residues. Trimming shortened V by 4 bases and J by 3 bases, and 11 bases separated the two germline ends. The CDR3 spells CATSEGGDYYGYTF. DNA for the CDR3: TGTGCCACCAGTGAGGGGGGGGATTACTATGGCTACACCTTC.

V and J are TRBV4-2 and TRBJ1-4; 10 bases fit TRBD1. V dropped 3 bases and J dropped 8; count of bases not matched to a gene: 3. This CDR3 comprises 14 residues. Germline assignment: CDR1 LGHNA and CDR2 YNFKEQ. The CDR3 DNA reads as TGTGCCAGCAGCCAGGGACAGGGGTACGAAAAACTGTTTTTT. Protein sequence: CASSQGQGYEKLFF.

This sequence joins TRBV29-1 and TRBJ2-5; 8 nucleotides agree with TRBD2. The CDR3 is made up of 15 amino acids. CDR1 is SQVTM, CDR2 ANQGSEA, per germline. Germline trimming cut 6 bases from V and 2 bases from J; bases unmatched to any gene: 11. In DNA, the CDR3 is TGCAGCGTATCACAAAGCGGGAGTCCTCAAGAGACCCAGTACTTC. Its protein is CSVSQSGSPQETQYF.

This clone has just one count. The chain has TRBV7-2 and TRBJ1-2; no clear D. The CDR3 is 14 residues long. Germline assignment: CDR1 SGHTA and CDR2 FQGNSA. The ends were cut back, 5 bases at V and 1 base at J, with 11 bases in the middle. The CDR3: CASSPPEGNYGYTF. The DNA for the CDR3 is TGTGCCAGCAGCCCCCCAGAGGGTAACTATGGCTACACCTTC.

The rearrangement uses TRBV18 and TRBJ2-7, with D perhaps matching TRBD2 (6 bases). Trimming took off 0 bases at V and 6 bases at J, with 18 bases between the two ends. CDR3 length equals 16 residues. Germline loops: CDR1 KGHSH, CDR2 LQKENI. The CDR3 region is CASSPPMGAGRLEQYF. The CDR3 DNA reads as TGTGCCAGCTCACCACCGATGGGAGCGGGCCGTCTCGAGCAGTACTTC.

V usage is TRBV18 and J usage is TRBJ1-1; D is uncertain. The CDR3 extends over 13 amino acids. The germline V gene has CDR1 KGHSH and CDR2 LQKENI. The V gene lost 6 bases and the J gene lost 1 base, with 9 bases spanning the gap. The CDR3, as DNA: TGTGCCAGCTCCCCGGTTGAGAACACTGAAGCTTTCTTT. Amino acid sequence: CASSPVENTEAFF.

The gene calls are TRBV24-1 and TRBJ2-2; possibly TRBD2 for D (5 bases). Trimming removed 3 bases from V and 3 bases from J, with 13 bases in between. Per the germline V gene, CDR1 is KGHDR and CDR2 is SFDVKD. The length of the CDR3 is 16 residues. CDR3 residues: CATSDLREADTGELFF. The CDR3 bases are TGTGCCACCAGTGATCTCCGGGAAGCGGACACCGGGGAGCTGTTTTTT.

This clone is a singleton in its sample. The V gene is TRBV20-1, the J gene TRBJ2-5; D is unresolved. CDR3 length: 11 amino acids. V was shortened by 6 bases and J by 4 bases, with 9 bases between the two germline ends. Per the germline V gene, CDR1 is DFQATT and CDR2 is SNEGSKA (reference sequence). For the CDR3, the DNA is TGCAGTGCAAGCCCCGGAGAGACCCAGTACTTC. It codes for CSASPGETQYF.

On this clone: The junction does not match germline at one end; this may be a read error. The sample has other DNA sequences that encode this CDR3 too. The gene calls are TRBV7-9 and TRBJ1-1; D is ambiguous. From germline, CDR1 is SEHNR and CDR2 FQNEAQ (reference sequence). CDR3 length: 13 amino acids. The CDR3 DNA is TGCGCCAGCAGCTCGGTGGTAATTACTGAAGCTTTCTTT. Encoded protein: CASSSVVITEAFF.

This clone was seen only a few times. The chain couples TRBV19 to TRBJ2-7, with TRBD2 matching 12 bases. The CDR3 spans 17 residues. The ends lost 4 bases at V and 5 bases at J; junction bases unmatched: 12. The germline V gene encodes CDR1 LNHDA and CDR2 SQIVND (reference sequence). CDR3 in amino acids: CASSRPRTSGIGHEQYF. The CDR3 bases are TGTGCCAGTAGTAGGCCGCGGACTAGCGGGATCGGCCACGAGCAGTACTTC.

The chain carries TRBV19 and TRBJ2-1; TRBD2 aligns across 9 bases. The J segment lost 6 bases and the V segment lost 7 bases, leaving 13 bases of the junction unmatched. Germline-derived CDR1 and CDR2 are LNHDA and SQIVND (reference sequence). The CDR3 totals 16 residues. CDR3 coding DNA: TGTGCCAGTAAAGCGGGCCTAGCGGGGAATTTCAATGAGCAGTTCTTC. It encodes CASKAGLAGNFNEQFF.

The chain has TRBV28 and TRBJ2-2; 9 nucleotides match TRBD2. V dropped 3 bases and J dropped 1; count of bases not matched to a gene: 6. The CDR3 is 17 residues long. Per germline, CDR1 MDHEN and CDR2 SYDVKM. The CDR3 nucleotides read TGTGCCAGCAGTTTGTTGCCTAGCGGGATGAACACCGGGGAGCTGTTTTTT. As protein: CASSLLPSGMNTGELFF.

This clone showed up just once. This sequence joins TRBV10-3 and TRBJ2-1; 9 bases are shared with TRBD1. From germline, CDR1 is ENHRY and CDR2 SYGVKD. This CDR3 contains 14 residues. The junction had 9 bases not matched to a gene; V was cut back by 9 bases and J by 6 bases. The CDR3: CAITGTGSSNEQFF. CDR3 sequence (DNA): TGTGCCATTACCGGGACAGGGTCATCCAATGAGCAGTTCTTC.

The chain links TRBV18 to TRBJ2-7, with D possibly matching TRBD2 (5 bases). The CDR3 consists of 15 residues. Germline V gene lookup returns CDR1 KGHSH and CDR2 LQKENI. Trimming shortened V by 8 bases and J by 0 bases, and 17 bases separated the two germline ends. The DNA for the CDR3 is TGTGCCAGCGCAACCGGGGATTATAGCTCCTACGAGCAGTACTTC. Residues: CASATGDYSSYEQYF.

This clone was recorded a few times. The rearrangement joins TRBV5-4 to TRBJ1-5; 11 bases fit TRBD1. V trimming: 9 bases; J trimming: 1 base; junction bases outside the gene matches: 6. This CDR3 has 15 amino acids. Looked up from germline, CDR1 is SGHNT and CDR2 is YYREEE (reference sequence). The CDR3 nucleotides read TGTGCCACCGGGACAGGGGGACGGAGCAATCAGCCCCAGCATTTT. Protein sequence: CATGTGGRSNQPQHF.

This chain joins TRBV6-5 and TRBJ1-6; 7 positions match TRBD1. CDR3 length: 15 residues. V shed 8 bases, J shed 2 bases, and the junction held 6 bases outside the gene matches. Germline V CDR1 and CDR2: MNHEY, SVGAGI. CDR3 protein: CASRSGTAYNSPLHF. CDR3 coding DNA: TGTGCCAGCCGGTCCGGGACAGCCTATAATTCACCCCTCCACTTT.

This clone showed up just a few times. V and J are TRBV6-4 and TRBJ2-3; tentative D call: TRBD1 (6 bases). V dropped 5 bases and J dropped 6 bases, with 12 bases sitting between them. Per the germline V gene, CDR1 is MRHNA and CDR2 is SNTAGT. This CDR3 is built from 13 residues. CDR3 amino acids: CASSQQGGDTQYF. The CDR3 DNA is TGTGCCAGCAGTCAACAGGGCGGCGATACGCAGTATTTT.

The V gene is TRBV3-1 (or the pseudogene TRBV3-2), the J gene TRBJ2-5, with 13 nucleotides matching TRBD2. Germline trimming cut 1 base from V and 4 bases from J; bases unmatched to any gene: 0. Germline values: CDR1 LGHDT, CDR2 YNNKEL (reference sequence). The CDR3 has 15 residues. The CDR3 nucleotides are TGTGCCAGCAGCCAAGGACTAGCGGGAGGAGAGACCCAGTACTTC. Translation gives CASSQGLAGGETQYF.

V gene TRBV7-9 combines with J gene TRBJ2-1, with 7 nucleotides matching TRBD2. Germline V CDR1 and CDR2: SEHNR, FQNEAQ (reference sequence). Trimming cost V 5 bases and J 7 bases; bases outside gene matches: 17. The length of the CDR3 is 17 residues. The CDR3 is CASSPRRAGVHRNEQFF. CDR3 nucleotide sequence: TGTGCCAGCAGCCCGCGTCGGGCGGGAGTACACAGGAATGAGCAGTTCTTC.

The CDR3 DNA reads TGTGCCAGCAGCGCTGCCGGGACAGGGCAGAATGAGCAGTTCTTC. As protein: CASSAAGTGQNEQFF. This rearrangement joins TRBV11-3 to TRBJ2-1, with TRBD1 identical over 9 bases. V lost 5 bases to trimming and J lost 7 bases; unmatched junction nucleotides: 9. This CDR3 has 15 residues. Germline assignment: CDR1 SGHNT and CDR2 YENEEA.

This clone showed up just a few times. The rearrangement uses TRBV5-1 and TRBJ2-1; D unresolved. The germline gives CDR1 SGHRS, CDR2 YFSETQ. The CDR3 sequence is 13 residues long. V lost 0 bases to trimming and J lost 7 bases, with 8 bases between them. CDR3 amino acids: CASSLGPLNEQFF. The CDR3 nucleotides are TGCGCCAGCAGCTTGGGACCACTAAATGAGCAGTTCTTC.

This clone was counted once. The chain is built from TRBV14 and TRBJ1-1; the D is unclear. V was cut by 5 bases and J by 9 bases, with 13 bases left in between. This CDR3 comprises 12 residues. CDR1 is SGHDN and CDR2 is FVKESK in the germline V gene. CDR3 amino acids: CASSLRSSQAFF. The DNA of the CDR3 is TGTGCCAGCAGCTTACGGTCAAGTCAAGCTTTCTTT.